This is a list of T cell receptor beta chains from one sample in a study of vaccination effects on CD4 cells after COVID-19. TCRdb's table, derived via immunoSEQ multiplex PCR, lists solely in-frame clones and lacks some. The sample lists 26,000 or so clones, 83% occurring once. For these receptors, no antigen is known. This specimen consisted of CD4+ T cells from PBMCs cultured with HCoV-NL63 spike peptides, obtained after COVID-19 vaccination. These TCRs come from a human donor who received a COVID-19 vaccine. Some clones in this sample may be carry-over from other donors' samples. CDR3s include the opening cysteine and the closing phenylalanine or tryptophan. A D gene is named only where the DNA matches it firmly.

J: TRBJ1-4
V: TRBV10-2
length: 12
D: .
CDR3: CASSVGNEKLFF
DNA: TGCGCCAGCAGTGTTGGGAATGAAAAACTGTTTTTT

J: TRBJ2-1
V: TRBV5-1
length: 14
D: .
CDR3: CASSSGNSYNEQFF
DNA: TGCGCCAGCAGTTCAGGTAACTCCTACAATGAGCAGTTCTTC

J: TRBJ1-2
V: TRBV7-2
length: 15
D: .
CDR3: CASSGREKQGGGYTF
DNA: TGTGCCAGCAGCGGGAGAGAGAAACAGGGAGGGGGCTACACCTTC

J: TRBJ2-1
V: TRBV19
length: 16
D: TRBD1
CDR3: CASSISDRGLRNEQFF
DNA: TGTGCCAGTAGTATTTCGGACAGGGGGCTGAGAAATGAGCAGTTCTTC

J: TRBJ1-5
V: TRBV3-1/TRBV3-2
length: 13
D: .
CDR3: CASSLKLGQPQHF
DNA: TGTGCCAGCAGCCTAAAATTGGGGCAGCCCCAGCATTTT

J: TRBJ1-6
V: TRBV28
length: 13
D: .
CDR3: CASRDGHNSPLHF
DNA: TGTGCCAGCAGGGACGGACATAATTCACCCCTCCACTTT

J: TRBJ2-1
V: TRBV9
length: 15
D: TRBD1
CDR3: CASSLRDREYNEQFF
DNA: TGTGCCAGCAGCTTACGGGACAGGGAATACAATGAGCAGTTCTTC

J: TRBJ1-5
V: TRBV6-4
length: 14
D: TRBD1
CDR3: CASSSTGNNQPQHF
DNA: TGTGCCAGCAGTTCGACAGGGAATAATCAGCCCCAGCATTTT

J: TRBJ2-3
V: TRBV30
length: 15
D: .
CDR3: CAWSQTAWSTDTQYF
DNA: TGTGCCTGGAGTCAAACAGCTTGGAGCACAGATACGCAGTATTTT

J: TRBJ1-4
V: TRBV29-1
length: 14
D: .
CDR3: CSVVGPLRDEKLFF
DNA: TGCAGCGTTGTTGGCCCCTTAAGGGACGAAAAACTGTTTTTT